A selection of T cell receptor beta chains follows, all from one sample in a study of vaccination and CD4 T cells after COVID-19. TCRdb re-analysed the PCR reads in MiXCR, keeping a single row per CDR3 protein. The repertoire holds about 20,000 distinct CDR3 sequences, with around 53% as singletons. No antigen has been assigned to these receptors. Sequenced input: CD4+ T cells from blood, cultured in vitro. These receptors all stem from a human donor who had recovered from COVID-19. CDR3s include the opening cysteine and the closing phenylalanine or tryptophan. Each record gives: J gene, clone size, V gene, D gene, CDR3 DNA, CDR3 protein. D genes are given only for firm matches. The listing skips clone size in some rows; elsewhere it reads once, few, many or a size class.

TRBJ1-1 | - | TRBV20-1 | - | TGCAGTGCTAGTGAGAACACTGAAGCTTTCTTT | CSASENTEAFF
TRBJ1-4 | - | TRBV20-1 | - | TGCAGTGCTATCCCTAGTCTAGACCTGGGCGGGGATGAAAAACTGTTTTTT | CSAIPSLDLGGDEKLFF
TRBJ2-2 | - | TRBV7-2 | TRBD2 | TGTGCCAGCAGGACCTTTAGCGGGAGGGGGAACACCGGGGAGCTGTTTTTT | CASRTFSGRGNTGELFF
TRBJ2-5 | - | TRBV14 | TRBD2 | TGTGCCAGCTCCATAGCGGGGTCCGAGACCCAGTACTTC | CASSIAGSETQYF
TRBJ1-2 | - | TRBV11-2 | TRBD1 | TGTGCCAGCAGCTTAGATCCAGGGGGACGCCCAGTTCGGACTAACTATGGCTACACCTTC | CASSLDPGGRPVRTNYGYTF
TRBJ2-1 | - | TRBV11-3 | - | TGTGCCAGCAGCTTAGGGGGGGTCACGGGCAATGAGCAGTTCTTC | CASSLGGVTGNEQFF
TRBJ1-6 | - | TRBV14 | - | TGTGCCAGCAGCCAGATGACAGCCGGAAATTCACCCCTCCACTTT | CASSQMTAGNSPLHF
TRBJ1-5 | - | TRBV6-2/TRBV6-3 | TRBD1 | TGTGCCAGCAGTTGGGACAGGGTGGTTCAGCCCCAGCATTTT | CASSWDRVVQPQHF
TRBJ2-3 | - | TRBV6-1 | - | TGTGCCAGCAGCCGTACTAGGAGCACAGATACGCAGTATTTT | CASSRTRSTDTQYF
TRBJ1-1 | once | TRBV6-5 | - | TGTGCCAGCAGTTATTGGGCAGGGGATCTTGAAGCTTTCTTT | CASSYWAGDLEAFF
TRBJ1-2 | - | TRBV19 | TRBD1 | TGTGCCAGTAGTGTTGGACAGGCGAACTATGGCTACACCTTC | CASSVGQANYGYTF
TRBJ2-2 | - | TRBV27 | - | TGTGCCAGCAGAAGAAACGGGGAGCTGTTTTTT | CASRRNGELFF
TRBJ2-2 | - | TRBV11-3 | - | TGTGCCAGCAGCTTAACCCTCACCGGGACCCCGGGAAAGTACGCCGGGGAGCTGTTTTTT | CASSLTLTGTPGKYAGELFF
TRBJ2-7 | - | TRBV4-1 | - | TGCGCCAGCAGCCAAGTCCGGGGTACCTACGAGCAGTACTTC | CASSQVRGTYEQYF
TRBJ1-2 | few | TRBV27 | - | TGTGCCAGCAGTTTAGACGGGGGAGTCTATGGCTACACCTTC | CASSLDGGVYGYTF
TRBJ1-6 | - | TRBV5-4 | - | TGTGCCAGCAGCTTCCGGGCCTATAATTCACCCCTCCACTTT | CASSFRAYNSPLHF
TRBJ2-5 | few | TRBV27 | TRBD2 | TGTGCCAGTGGGGGGGGTAGCCAAGAGACCCAGTACTTC | CASGGGSQETQYF
TRBJ1-2 | - | TRBV19 | TRBD1 | TGTGCCAGTAGTATCACAGGGGCCAGTAACTATGGCTACACCTTC | CASSITGASNYGYTF
TRBJ2-1 | - | TRBV7-9 | - | TGTGCCAGCAGCCCGCCCTCCGGCGCCGGGTCTAACAATGAGCAGTTCTTC | CASSPPSGAGSNNEQFF
TRBJ1-3 | - | TRBV29-1 | - | TGCAGCGTTGGGACGAGTAACGCTGGAAACACCATATATTTT | CSVGTSNAGNTIYF
TRBJ2-1 | - | TRBV23-1 | TRBD1 | TGCGCCAGCAGTCAAAGGGACAGGCCCCTGGGGTTCTTC | CASSQRDRPLGFF
TRBJ2-5 | - | TRBV6-4 | TRBD1 | TGTGCCAGCAGTGGAAGAGACAGGGTGTGTTGGTTGGAAGAGACCCAGTACTTC | CASSGRDRVCWLEETQYF
TRBJ1-1 | few | TRBV20-1 | TRBD1 | TGCAGTGCTAGAGAGGGACAGGTCGCGGCTGAAGCTTTCTTT | CSAREGQVAAEAFF
TRBJ1-2 | - | TRBV25-1 | TRBD1 | TGTGCCAGCAGTGAATCACGACAGGGTGCTGGCTACACCTTC | CASSESRQGAGYTF
TRBJ2-7 | - | TRBV6-1 | TRBD2 | TGTGCCAGCAGCTCTAGCGGGGGCTTCTCCTACGAGCAGTACTTC | CASSSSGGFSYEQYF
TRBJ2-7 | once | TRBV5-1 | - | TGCGCCAGCAGGGGTGGTGTCTACGAGCAGTACTTC | CASRGGVYEQYF
TRBJ1-2 | few | TRBV7-6 | - | TGTGCCAGCAGCTCAGGCCCACGGGGCCCTTATGGCTACACCTTC | CASSSGPRGPYGYTF
TRBJ2-7 | - | TRBV30 | - | TGTGCCTGGAGTGTCTCCTTGTACTACGAGCAGTACTTC | CAWSVSLYYEQYF
TRBJ2-5 | few | TRBV15 | TRBD1 | TGTGCCACCAGCAGAGGAGGGTCCACAGGGGTGAGGCAAGAGACCCAGTACTTC | CATSRGGSTGVRQETQYF
TRBJ2-3 | - | TRBV18 | - | TGTGCCAGCTCACCGGCGGTAGCGACAGATACGCAGTATTTT | CASSPAVATDTQYF
TRBJ1-4 | - | TRBV20-1 | - | TGCAGTGCTAGAGATGGAGGGTCAACTAATGAAAAACTGTTTTTT | CSARDGGSTNEKLFF
TRBJ1-5 | - | TRBV12-3/TRBV12-4 | TRBD1 | TGTGCCAGCAGTGTGACAGGGCTGAAAGATCAGCCCCAGCATTTT | CASSVTGLKDQPQHF
TRBJ2-3 | - | TRBV2 | TRBD2 | TGTGCCAGCAGTCAGATAGCGGGGGGCTTAACAGATACGCAGTATTTT | CASSQIAGGLTDTQYF
TRBJ2-1 | few | TRBV28 | TRBD2 | TGTGCCAGCAGTTGGAGGAGACTAGCTGGCAATGAGCAGTTCTTC | CASSWRRLAGNEQFF
TRBJ1-5 | - | TRBV19 | TRBD1 | TGTGCCAGTAGTACCCCGGGACAGCATAGCAATCAGCCCCAGCATTTT | CASSTPGQHSNQPQHF
TRBJ2-2 | few | TRBV20-1 | TRBD1 | TGCAGTGCTAGAGACCCGGGACAGGGGAACACCGGGGAGCTGTTTTTT | CSARDPGQGNTGELFF
TRBJ2-5 | - | TRBV20-1 | TRBD2 | TGCAGTGCTAGTCCCCTAACCGCGGGACTAGCGGGGGCCCGACCTCAAGAGACCCAGTACTTC | CSASPLTAGLAGARPQETQYF
TRBJ2-2 | - | TRBV7-6 | TRBD1 | TGTGCCAGCAGCTCCCGACAGGGGAGCTGGGAGCTGTTTTTT | CASSSRQGSWELFF
TRBJ1-5 | - | TRBV5-1 | - | TGCGCCAGCAGCTTAGACCCGGTAGGCCAGCCCCAGCATTTT | CASSLDPVGQPQHF
TRBJ1-1 | - | TRBV12-3/TRBV12-4 | - | TGTGCCAGCAGTTGGTCGAACACTGAAGCTTTCTTT | CASSWSNTEAFF
TRBJ1-2 | - | TRBV12-3/TRBV12-4 | - | TGTGCCAGCAGTCCCCGGGAGAACTATGGCTACACCTTC | CASSPRENYGYTF
TRBJ1-2 | - | TRBV19 | - | TGTGCCAGTAGTATCGTGGCTGGGGATGGCTACACCTTC | CASSIVAGDGYTF
TRBJ1-1 | few | TRBV7-8 | - | TGTGCCAGCAGAAACCGGGCAGGACAGAACACTGAAGCTTTCTTT | CASRNRAGQNTEAFF
TRBJ2-5 | few | TRBV4-2 | - | TGTGCCAGCAGCCCGAGCCACGGCCAAGAGACCCAGTACTTC | CASSPSHGQETQYF
TRBJ2-1 | once | TRBV7-9 | - | TGTGCCAGCAGCTTGGAGGGTTTGTACAATGAGCAGTTCTTC | CASSLEGLYNEQFF
TRBJ1-2 | - | TRBV5-4 | - | TGTGCCAGCAGCTTGGACAGCGGCTACACCTTC | CASSLDSGYTF
TRBJ2-2 | once | TRBV19 | TRBD1 | TGTGCCAGTAGTATAAACGCAGGGGGCAAAACCGGGGAGCTGTTTTTT | CASSINAGGKTGELFF
TRBJ2-3 | - | TRBV4-1 | TRBD2 | TGCGCCAGCAGCCAAGATTCCCTAGCGGGGGCCCGTACGCAGTATTTT | CASSQDSLAGARTQYF
TRBJ1-5 | few | TRBV7-8 | - | TGTGCCAGCAGCCGGACAGATAGCAATCAGCCCCAGCATTTT | CASSRTDSNQPQHF
TRBJ1-2 | few | TRBV27 | - | TGTGCCAGCAGTTTGCAGGGATACTATGGCTACACCTTC | CASSLQGYYGYTF
TRBJ1-2 | few | TRBV20-1 | - | TGCAGTGCTAGAGATTGGGGAGAAATCTATGGCTACACCTTC | CSARDWGEIYGYTF
TRBJ2-3 | - | TRBV28 | TRBD2 | TGTGCCAGCAGTCCACCACTAGCGGGACTGACAGATACGCAGTATTTT | CASSPPLAGLTDTQYF
TRBJ1-2 | - | TRBV6-4 | TRBD1 | TGTGCCAGCAGTGACTCCGGACAGGGCCCCAGCTACACCTTC | CASSDSGQGPSYTF
TRBJ1-5 | - | TRBV6-4 | - | TGTGCCAGCGGAAATTCGGACGAGGGCAATCAGCCCCAGCATTTT | CASGNSDEGNQPQHF
TRBJ2-1 | - | TRBV20-1 | TRBD2 | TGCAGTGCTAGAGTGGGTCTACTAGCGGGGGCGGATGAGCAGTTCTTC | CSARVGLLAGADEQFF
TRBJ2-7 | - | TRBV28 | TRBD2 | TGTGCCAGCAGTTCGGGGACTAGCGGCAGGGTCGAGCAGTACTTC | CASSSGTSGRVEQYF
TRBJ1-2 | - | TRBV19 | - | TGTGCCAGTAGTATCCAACGGACAATAGGCTACACCTTC | CASSIQRTIGYTF
TRBJ2-2 | - | TRBV2 | - | TGTGCCAGCCAGAAGGCAGGACCCGCGAACACCGGGGAGCTGTTTTTT | CASQKAGPANTGELFF
TRBJ2-1 | - | TRBV7-3 | TRBD2 | TGTGCCAGCAGCCCGTCCGGGACTAGCGGGAGCCATGAGCAGTTCTTC | CASSPSGTSGSHEQFF
TRBJ2-2 | - | TRBV24-1 | - | TGTGCCACCAGTCACGCAGGGACCGGGGAGCTGTTTTTT | CATSHAGTGELFF